Shown below are 13 T cell receptor beta chains from a single sample sequenced in a study of CD8 T cells in ankylosing spondylitis. TCRdb fed the 5' RACE reads into MiXCR, producing one record per CDR3 protein. The repertoire holds 36,000 or so distinct CDR3 sequences, with around 6.2% as singletons. Sequencing used blood, either unsorted or a sorted T cell fraction (not recorded which). These receptor sequences come from a male donor with ankylosing spondylitis or in good health (not recorded which).

This clonotype was seen repeatedly, ten times or more. The CDR3: CASSSRTSSEQFF. The CDR3 region has the DNA TGTGCCAGCAGTTCCCGGACGTCTAGTGAGCAGTTCTTC. The chain couples TRBV12-3 or TRBV12-4 to TRBJ2-1; D is unresolved. This CDR3 has 13 amino acids. V was pared by 4 bases and J by 9 bases, with 13 bases between.

Of note for this clonotype: The junction and the germline gene differ at one end; a read error may be behind it. The chain uses TRBV15 and TRBJ2-3; TRBD1 might be the D (5 bases). Per germline, CDR1 LNHNV and CDR2 YYDKDF (reference sequence). The CDR3 covers 16 residues. The chain's CDR3 is CATSRVQQVDTGTQYF. In DNA form, the CDR3 reads TGTGCCACCAGCAGAGTCCAACAGGTCGACACAGGTACGCAGTATTTT.

This clonotype showed up many times. This chain uses TRBV20-1 with TRBJ2-1, with 10 bases that match TRBD2. The ends lost 0 bases at V and 7 bases at J; junction bases unmatched: 12. CDR1 is DFQATT and CDR2 is SNEGSKA in the germline V gene (reference sequence). The length of the CDR3 is 17 residues. The CDR3 reads CSARDPWTSGSPNEQFF. CDR3 nucleotides: TGCAGTGCTAGAGATCCCTGGACTAGCGGAAGCCCTAATGAGCAGTTCTTC.

The sample holds many counts of this clonotype. The chain joins TRBV7-3 to TRBJ2-3; the D gene is possibly TRBD2 (6 bases). There are 14 residues in the CDR3. The germline V gene encodes CDR1 SGHTA and CDR2 FQGTGA. Trimming removed 2 bases at V and 0 bases at J, with 6 bases between. CDR3 sequence reads: CASSLGTSTDTQYF. CDR3 in DNA: TGTGCCAGCAGCTTAGGGACTAGCACAGATACGCAGTATTTT.

This clonotype showed up many times. The rearrangement links TRBV5-1 to TRBJ1-5; D not certain. Germline assignment: CDR1 SGHRS and CDR2 YFSETQ. This CDR3 is built from 13 residues. V was clipped by 0 bases and J by 0 bases, with 1 base between them. CDR3 amino acids: CASSLDSNQPQHF. The CDR3 DNA reads as TGCGCCAGCAGCTTGGATAGCAATCAGCCCCAGCATTTT. Full variable domain (missing parts from reference TRBV5-1 and TRBJ1-5): KAGVTQTPRYLIKTRGQQVTLSCSPISGHRSVSWYQQTPGQGLQFLFEYFSETQRNKGNFPGRFSGRQFSNSRSEMNVSTLELGDSALYLCASSLDSNQPQHFGDGTRLSIL.

In this sample, this clonotype turned up many times. The rearrangement uses TRBV7-8 and TRBJ2-5; D is unresolved. The ends were cut back, 5 bases at V and 2 bases at J, with 6 bases in the middle. Germline CDR1 SGHVS, CDR2 FQNEAQ. The CDR3 runs 12 residues. CDR3 loop: CASSGLQETQYF. The CDR3 DNA sequence: TGTGCCAGCAGCGGGTTACAAGAGACCCAGTACTTC.

This clonotype was detected ten times or more. V gene TRBV20-1 combines with J gene TRBJ2-1, with D possibly TRBD1 on 6 matching bases. Germline V gene lookup returns CDR1 DFQATT and CDR2 SNEGSKA (reference sequence). Trimming removed 0 bases from V and 0 bases from J, with 9 bases in between. The CDR3 length is 15 residues. CDR3 coding DNA: TGCAGTGCTAGAGAGACAGGAGCCTCCTACAATGAGCAGTTCTTC. This encodes CSARETGASYNEQFF.

In this sample, this clonotype turned up many times. This chain links TRBV11-2 with TRBJ1-2, with a weak D call TRBD1 (5 bases). The V end was cut by 8 bases, the J end by 3 bases, with 16 bases between. This CDR3 has 14 amino acids. The germline V gene has CDR1 SGHAT and CDR2 FQNNGV. CDR3 region: CASSGGGLDYGYTF. In DNA form, the CDR3 reads TGTGCCAGCTCCGGGGGAGGGCTAGACTATGGCTACACCTTC.

This clonotype was seen many times. The V and J genes are TRBV29-1 and TRBJ1-3; no clear D. Trimming stripped 3 bases from V and 3 bases from J, with 12 bases between. CDR1 is SQVTM and CDR2 is ANQGSEA in the germline V gene. The length of the CDR3 is 14 residues. CDR3 DNA: TGCAGCGTTGACCCCGGTGGCTTTGGAAACACCATATATTTT. This gives the protein CSVDPGGFGNTIYF.

This clonotype occurred many times. The V call is TRBV19, the J call TRBJ2-1, with D possibly TRBD1 on 6 matching bases. CDR1 is LNHDA, CDR2 SQIVND, per germline (reference sequence). The CDR3 extends over 14 amino acids. The V end lost 8 bases, the J end lost 8 bases, and 19 bases lay between the germline ends. CDR3 sequence reads: CASQSNRDSDEQFF. CDR3 coding DNA: TGTGCCAGTCAGAGCAACAGGGATAGCGATGAGCAGTTCTTC.

The chain employs TRBV7-9 and TRBJ1-2; a possible D gene is TRBD1 (5 bases). The ends were cut back, 1 base at V and 4 bases at J, with 13 bases in the middle. Germline loops: CDR1 SEHNR, CDR2 FQNEAQ (reference sequence). The CDR3 covers 15 residues. CDR3 bases: TGTGCCAGCAGCTTAGGCGGGGGTGGCAGCTATGGCTACACCTTC. Protein sequence: CASSLGGGGSYGYTF.

This clonotype was detected ten times or more. The genes are TRBV29-1 and TRBJ1-1, with D tentatively TRBD1 (6 bases). V lost 0 bases and J 4 bases, leaving 9 bases between the germline ends. CDR3 size: 13 residues. Germline V gene data show CDR1 as SQVTM and CDR2 as ANQGSEA. CDR3: CSVEEGRGTEAFF. The CDR3 DNA reads as TGCAGCGTTGAAGAAGGCAGGGGCACTGAAGCTTTCTTT.

In this sample, this clonotype turned up many times. This rearrangement joins TRBV19 to TRBJ1-1; no clear D. V was clipped by 3 bases and J by 1 base, with 3 bases between them. CDR3 length: 12 residues. The V gene's germline CDR1 is LNHDA and CDR2 SQIVND (reference sequence). DNA of the CDR3: TGTGCCAGTAGTATCCGGAACACTGAAGCTTTCTTT. Translated: CASSIRNTEAFF.